This is a list of T cell receptor beta chains from one sample in a study of cytomegalovirus exposure and HLA in healthy donors. The table came from immunoSEQ multiplex PCR; TCRdb's copy has only in-frame clones and leaves some out. The sample includes 65,000 to 75,000 clones, 65% to 70% of them seen just once. The sequencing input was PBMCs. The receptors stem from a woman aged 25 to 39 in good health and CMV-seronegative. The CDR3 runs from the conserved cysteine through the conserved F or W. The D gene is left open where the match is weak. Size is omitted from some rows. Given values are once, few, many or a class for expanded clones.

v_call	j_call	clone_size	d_call	cdr3_nt	cdr3_aa
TRBV10-3	TRBJ1-2	.	TRBD1	TGTGCCACCTCGGACAGGGAGGGTGGCTACACCTTC	CATSDREGGYTF
TRBV10-3	TRBJ1-2	.	TRBD1	TGTGCCAGCAGTTGGGACAGGGAAGGAGGCTACACCTTC	CASSWDREGGYTF
TRBV19	TRBJ2-7	.	TRBD1	TGTGCCAGTAGTATCGCGCAGGGGGCGTCGTACGAGCAGTACTTC	CASSIAQGASYEQYF
TRBV4-3	TRBJ2-5	.	.	TGCGCCAGCAGCCGCAAAACAGGGAGAGGGGAGACCCAGTACTTC	CASSRKTGRGETQYF
TRBV6-1	TRBJ1-1	once	.	TGTGCCAGCACCCCCGGGAGGATGAACACTGAAGCTTTCTTT	CASTPGRMNTEAFF
TRBV28	TRBJ1-4	.	TRBD1	TGTGCCAGCAGGGCCTCGACAGGGAACGAAAAACTGTTTTTT	CASRASTGNEKLFF
TRBV7-2	TRBJ1-1	.	TRBD1	TGTGCCAGCAGCTTACTCCTGACAGGGGGCCCCGAAGCTTTCTTT	CASSLLLTGGPEAFF
TRBV27	TRBJ1-3	.	TRBD1	TGTGCCAGCAGACCACAGGGGGCCGGAAACACCATATATTTT	CASRPQGAGNTIYF
TRBV6-6	TRBJ1-2	.	TRBD1	TGTGCCAGCAGGGACACAGGGGACTATGGCTACACCTTC	CASRDTGDYGYTF
TRBV2	TRBJ1-1	few	.	TGTGCCAGCAGTTACCGGGGGGGCAGGACTGAAGCTTTCTTT	CASSYRGGRTEAFF
TRBV13	TRBJ1-2	.	.	TGTGCCAGCAGTCGACAGAAAAACTATGGCTACACCTTC	CASSRQKNYGYTF
TRBV6-5	TRBJ2-2	.	.	TGTGCCAGCAGTCCTTCGACAGGACCCACCGGGGAGCTGTTTTTT	CASSPSTGPTGELFF